The 7 T cell receptor beta chains below come from one sample, sequenced in a study of T cell changes during pregnancy in multiple sclerosis. The assay was immunoSEQ multiplex PCR, and TCRdb's table has in-frame clones only and misses some. The data contain about 40,000 clones, 80% to 95% of them seen just once; the ten biggest clones take up 0.43%. Sequenced here: CD4+ T cells from peripheral blood mononuclear cells, sampled in the third trimester of pregnancy. These receptors all stem from a female donor with multiple sclerosis, enrolled in a pregnancy study.

J is TRBJ2-1 and V is TRBV6-5; D is ambiguous. Trimming stripped 6 bases from V and 7 bases from J, with 16 bases between. Germline V gives CDR1 MNHEY, CDR2 SVGAGI. The CDR3 contains 14 residues. CDR3 nucleotides: TGTGCCAGCAGACCTAGTTGGTCAATGAATGAGCAGTTCTTC. The encoded protein is CASRPSWSMNEQFF.

This clone was recorded once. The chain is built from TRBV19 and TRBJ1-5; D is unresolved. V lost 1 base and J 4 bases, leaving 11 bases between the germline ends. Per the germline V gene, CDR1 is LNHDA and CDR2 is SQIVND (reference sequence). The length of the CDR3 is 15 residues. The CDR3 DNA sequence: TGTGCCAGTAGTATAGGCGGGATGCGGAATCAGCCCCAGCATTTT. Amino acids: CASSIGGMRNQPQHF.

The J gene is TRBJ2-5, the V gene TRBV7-2, with D possibly matching TRBD1 (6 bases). Germline V lookup: CDR1 SGHTA, CDR2 FQGNSA. V gave up 4 bases and J gave up 2 bases, with 14 bases separating them. CDR3 size: 15 residues. The CDR3 loop is CASSSPWTAQETQYF. The DNA for the CDR3 is TGTGCCAGCAGCTCTCCTTGGACAGCACAAGAGACCCAGTACTTC.

This chain connects TRBV5-5 to TRBJ2-7; 12 bases are shared with TRBD1. V gave up 4 bases and J gave up 0 bases; unmatched junction bases: 2. Germline CDR1 SGHKS, CDR2 YYEKEE (reference sequence). The CDR3 loop spans 15 amino acids. This CDR3 is CASSVGQGASYEQYF. The CDR3 DNA reads as TGTGCCAGCAGCGTGGGACAGGGGGCCTCCTACGAGCAGTACTTC. Complete variable domain (other parts from reference TRBV5-5 and TRBJ2-7): DAGVTQSPTHLIKTRGQQVTLRCSPISGHKSVSWYQQVLGQGPQFIFQYYEKEERGRGNFPDRFSARQFPNYSSELNVNALLLGDSALYLCASSVGQGASYEQYFGPGTRLTVT.

J is TRBJ2-2 and V is TRBV7-2; TRBD2 agrees at 7 bases. With V trimmed by 6 bases and J by 1 base, 8 bases remained unmatched. CDR1 is SGHTA, CDR2 FQGNSA, per germline. This CDR3 has 16 amino acids. CDR3 in amino acids: CASRSGPGGNTGELFF. The CDR3 DNA reads as TGTGCCAGCAGGAGTGGACCGGGGGGGAACACCGGGGAGCTGTTTTTT.

The chain links TRBV5-4 to TRBJ2-5, with D tentatively TRBD1 (5 bases). V was shortened by 0 bases and J by 2 bases, with 8 bases between the two germline ends. Germline CDR1 SGHNT, CDR2 YYREEE (reference sequence). This CDR3 has 14 amino acids. CDR3 sequence (DNA): TGTGCCAGCAGCTTGGGTCGACAGCAAGAGACCCAGTACTTC. Translation: CASSLGRQQETQYF.

V usage is TRBV28 and J usage is TRBJ2-1, with 7 bases lining up with TRBD2. The CDR3 contains 15 residues. Germline values: CDR1 MDHEN, CDR2 SYDVKM. V was pared by 4 bases and J by 4 bases, with 7 bases of the junction left unmatched. The CDR3 sequence is CASSSPMGGYNEQFF. CDR3 coding DNA: TGTGCCAGCAGTTCCCCAATGGGAGGGTACAATGAGCAGTTCTTC.